The rows below give T cell receptor beta chains drawn from one sample of a study of shared T cell receptors in the human thymus. The assay was immunoSEQ multiplex PCR, and TCRdb's table has in-frame clones only and misses some. In the table there are hundreds of thousands of clones, about 89% of which are singletons. These same records also appear under a second study, on human thymus T cells.

The sequencing sample was made of thymocytes. The source of these receptors is a boy less than two years old with a congenital heart defect. Each CDR3 is given without its conserved first and last residue.

len	j_gene	v_gene	CDR3aa
15	TRBJ1-1	TRBV29-1	SVVLGGSALVNTEAF
10	TRBJ1-6	TRBV10-3	AISPRGSPLH
14	TRBJ2-7	TRBV28	ASSYFRGAPSHEQY
14	TRBJ2-6	TRBV5-1	ASSDRDFSGANVLT
13	TRBJ1-2	TRBV9	ASSVEGRGPRGYT
14	TRBJ2-1	TRBV13	ASSLEGRRERNEQF
12	TRBJ2-3	TRBV5-4	ASSKDREGDTQY
13	TRBJ1-3	TRBV28	ASSWQGISGNTIY
14	TRBJ2-7	TRBV14	ASSQGGGTGNYEQY
11	TRBJ1-1	TRBV21-1	ARKGNMNTEAF
15	TRBJ1-5	TRBV19	ASSIHEEGSPYQPQH
10	TRBJ1-2	TRBV7-8	ASSLSPTGYT
14	TRBJ1-2	TRBV9	ASSAMNQQGVYGYT
15	TRBJ1-4	TRBV5-5	ASSFKPAGTGGEKLF
12	TRBJ1-3	TRBV7-2	ASSLDRGGNTIY
12	TRBJ1-6	TRBV27	ASSRPRVNSPLH